This paragraph reports one T cell receptor (beta chain). The CDR3 is made up of 15 amino acids. With V trimmed by 5 bases and J by 2 bases, 4 bases remained unmatched. Per the germline V gene, CDR1 is KGHDR and CDR2 is SFDVKD. The record originates from a study of blood T cell repertoires in COVID-19. About the research overall: PBMCs, B-cell-depleted T cells, or T cells were the source of the cDNA or gDNA that made up the material.

Authors' methods: Reference gene primers were amplified, and this amplification served to estimate nucleated cell counts. The data were produced by immunoSEQ multiplex PCR, yet TCRdb's version contains in-frame clones alone and is incomplete. For V, J and clone size, that table is used; D and trimming come from the DNA. The sample lists about 220,000 clones, approximately 80% occurring once. The chain employs TRBV24-1 and TRBJ2-3; TRBD1 aligns across 9 bases. This clonotype was sampled from a human donor in a cohort sampled during active COVID-19. What was sequenced was peripheral blood. CDR3: CATSVDRGPTDTQYF. CDR3 nucleotide sequence: TGTGCCACCAGTGTGGACAGGGGACCCACAGATACGCAGTATTTT.